Below are 9 T cell receptor beta chains sequenced from a single sample in a study of shared clonotypes between healthy human individuals. The assay was immunoSEQ multiplex PCR, and TCRdb's table has in-frame clones only and misses some. Of 2 million to 2.5 million clones listed, roughly 93% are singletons. The sample comprised naive CD4+ T cells from PBMCs. Subset: CD45RA+ positively selected. Receptors originate from a man younger than 35 in good health. Some clones in this sample may be carry-over from other donors' samples.

This chain joins TRBV18 and TRBJ1-1, with a tentative D call TRBD1 (6 bases). Trimming removed 2 bases from V and 1 base from J, with 17 bases in between. Germline V gene sequence: CDR1 KGHSH, CDR2 LQKENI. The CDR3 totals 17 residues. The CDR3 spells CASSPRGGDSRNTEAFF. The CDR3 nucleotides read TGTGCCAGCTCACCAAGGGGGGGTGACAGCCGGAACACTGAAGCTTTCTTT. Complete variable domain (other parts from reference TRBV18 and TRBJ1-1): NAGVMQNPRHLVRRRGQEARLRCSPMKGHSHVYWYRQLPEEGLKFMVYLQKENIIDESGMPKERFSAEFPKEGPSILRIQQVVRGDSAAYFCASSPRGGDSRNTEAFFGQGTRLTVV.

The rearrangement uses TRBV28 and TRBJ1-2, with 9 bases matching TRBD1. The germline gives CDR1 MDHEN, CDR2 SYDVKM. The CDR3 covers 14 residues. V gave up 6 bases and J gave up 6 bases; unmatched junction bases: 8. CDR3 DNA sequence: TGTGCCAGCAGCAAAGGACAGGGGTGGGATGGCTACACCTTC. Its protein product is CASSKGQGWDGYTF.

The chain combines TRBV29-1 with TRBJ2-1, with D possibly matching TRBD2 (6 bases). This CDR3 is 16 amino acids long. V was trimmed by 4 bases and J by 3 bases, leaving 19 bases between them. CDR1 is SQVTM and CDR2 is ANQGSEA in the germline V gene. The CDR3 nucleotides read TGCAGCGTTGCCCGGCGACTAGAGGGCATCTACAATGAGCAGTTCTTC. Translating it yields CSVARRLEGIYNEQFF.

The chain is built from TRBV4-3 and TRBJ2-5; 11 nucleotides align to TRBD2. The CDR3 extends over 15 amino acids. In germline, CDR1 is LGHNA, CDR2 YSLEER. Germline trimming cut 0 bases from V and 8 bases from J; bases unmatched to any gene: 5. For the CDR3, the DNA is TGCGCCAGCAGCCAAGATCCCACTAGCGGGAGAACCCAGTACTTC. It translates to CASSQDPTSGRTQYF.

V usage is TRBV9 and J usage is TRBJ1-2; D perhaps matches TRBD1 (6 bases). CDR3 length: 14 amino acids. Deletions cut 3 bases from V and 4 bases from J, with 13 bases between. From germline, CDR1 is SGDLS and CDR2 YYNGEE. This CDR3 reads CASSAGDGPYGYTF. The CDR3 DNA reads TGTGCCAGCAGCGCAGGGGACGGACCCTATGGCTACACCTTC.

Written as DNA, the CDR3 is TGTGCCAGCAGCAAAACAGGGGGCACTGAAGCTTTCTTT. Protein sequence: CASSKTGGTEAFF. The chain joins TRBV7-3 to TRBJ1-1; 8 bases align to TRBD1. This CDR3 region has 13 residues. V dropped 5 bases and J dropped 4; count of bases not matched to a gene: 3. Germline V gives CDR1 SGHTA, CDR2 FQGTGA.

This sequence joins TRBV6-5 and TRBJ2-5; D gene unclear. Trimming stripped 2 bases from V and 3 bases from J, with 7 bases between. CDR1 MNHEY and CDR2 SVGAGI come from the germline V gene. CDR3 length: 13 amino acids. The CDR3 DNA reads as TGTGCCAGCAGTTACCGAAGCGAAGAGACCCAGTACTTC. Protein sequence: CASSYRSEETQYF.

V and J are TRBV18 and TRBJ1-2, with no clear D. The CDR3 covers 15 residues. Germline lookup yields CDR1 KGHSH and CDR2 LQKENI. V was cut by 6 bases and J by 4 bases, with 18 bases left in between. CDR3 DNA: TGTGCCAGCTCGCCCCTAGGACCACTTGGCTATGGCTACACCTTC. Protein sequence: CASSPLGPLGYGYTF. The full variable domain, in which reference TRBV18 and TRBJ1-2 provide the parts outside the CDR3, is NAGVMQNPRHLVRRRGQEARLRCSPMKGHSHVYWYRQLPEEGLKFMVYLQKENIIDESGMPKERFSAEFPKEGPSILRIQQVVRGDSAAYFCASSPLGPLGYGYTFGSGTRLTVV.

The rearrangement uses TRBV27 and TRBJ2-3; unclear D gene. Trimming removed 8 bases from V and 6 bases from J, with 12 bases in between. From germline, CDR1 is MNHEY and CDR2 SMNVEV (reference sequence). The CDR3 sequence is 12 residues long. DNA of the CDR3: TGTGCCAGCGGCCTCCTCGAGGATACGCAGTATTTT. Amino acids: CASGLLEDTQYF.